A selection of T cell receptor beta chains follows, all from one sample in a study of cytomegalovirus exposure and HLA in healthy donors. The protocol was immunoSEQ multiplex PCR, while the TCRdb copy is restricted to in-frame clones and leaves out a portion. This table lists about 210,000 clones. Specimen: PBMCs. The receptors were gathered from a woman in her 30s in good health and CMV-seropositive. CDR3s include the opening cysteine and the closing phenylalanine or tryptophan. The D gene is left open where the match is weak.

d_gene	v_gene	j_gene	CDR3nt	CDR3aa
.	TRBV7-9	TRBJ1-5	TGTGCCAGCAGCTTAGCGGAGGGGCAGCCCCAGCATTTT	CASSLAEGQPQHF
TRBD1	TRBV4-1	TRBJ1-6	TGCGCCAGCAGCCAAAGCCAGGGGGATTCACCCCTCCACTTT	CASSQSQGDSPLHF
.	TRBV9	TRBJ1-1	TGTGCCAGCAGCGTAGGGGTTGGAGGCACTGAAGCTTTCTTT	CASSVGVGGTEAFF
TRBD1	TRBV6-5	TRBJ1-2	TGTGCCAGCAGCCCGGGACAGCGCTATGGCTACACCTTC	CASSPGQRYGYTF
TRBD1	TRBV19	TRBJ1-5	TGTGCCAGTAAGGCCGGGACAGGAGTTTATAGCAATCAGCCCCAGCATTTT	CASKAGTGVYSNQPQHF
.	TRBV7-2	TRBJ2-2	TGTGCCAGCAGCGCTATAGCGGTAACCGGGGAGCTGTTTTTT	CASSAIAVTGELFF
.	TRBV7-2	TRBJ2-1	TGTGCCAGCAGCTACCCCTCCCTCCGCGGGCCCTCCTACAATGAGCAGTTCTTC	CASSYPSLRGPSYNEQFF
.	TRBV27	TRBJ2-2	TGTGCCAGCAAAGTGAGCCAAGACACCGGGGAGCTGTTTTTT	CASKVSQDTGELFF
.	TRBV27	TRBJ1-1	TGTGCCAGCAGTTTCAGGGTAGGCGACACTGAAGCTTTCTTT	CASSFRVGDTEAFF
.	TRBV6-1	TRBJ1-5	TGTGCCAGCAGTGTGACAGGCAATCAGCCCCAGCATTTT	CASSVTGNQPQHF
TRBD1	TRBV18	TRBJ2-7	TGTGCCAGCTCACCACCGGGGGGGACAGGGGGCGCCCACGAGCAGTACTTC	CASSPPGGTGGAHEQYF
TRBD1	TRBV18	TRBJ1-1	TGTGCCAGCTCACCTAACCAGGGGGCCACTGAAGCTTTCTTT	CASSPNQGATEAFF
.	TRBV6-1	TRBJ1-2	TGTGCCAGCAGTGTACAGGGACGGGACTACACCTTC	CASSVQGRDYTF
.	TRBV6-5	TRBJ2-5	TGTGCCAGCAGTTTCGAATCTGAGACACAAGAGACCCAGTACTTC	CASSFESETQETQYF
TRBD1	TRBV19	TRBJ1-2	TGTGCCAGTACCTGGGGACAGGGTATCTATGGCTACACCTTC	CASTWGQGIYGYTF
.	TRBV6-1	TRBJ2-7	TGTGCCAGCAGGGCGCGGGACGGTACCTACGAGCAGTACTTC	CASRARDGTYEQYF
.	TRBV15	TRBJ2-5	TGTGCCACCTGCCAGGGGCACAACCAAGAGACCCAGTACTTC	CATCQGHNQETQYF
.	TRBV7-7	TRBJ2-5	TGTGCCAGCAGCTTCAGTGACCAAGAGACCCAGTACTTC	CASSFSDQETQYF
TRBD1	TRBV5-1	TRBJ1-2	TGCGCCAGCAGCAAAGGGGACAGCAACTATGGCTACACCTTC	CASSKGDSNYGYTF
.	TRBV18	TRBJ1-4	TGTGCCAGCTCACCTCCGGAGGAAAAACTGTTTTTT	CASSPPEEKLFF
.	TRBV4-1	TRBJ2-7	TGCGCCAGCAGCCAAGTCCCGGACAGTCCTTATCGGCAGTACTTC	CASSQVPDSPYRQYF
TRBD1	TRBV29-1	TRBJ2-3	TGCAGCGTAGACGGACAGGGGGCCACAGATACGCAGTATTTT	CSVDGQGATDTQYF
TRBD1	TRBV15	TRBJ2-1	TGTGCCACCAGCAGAATGACAGGGGGCCGGTTCTTC	CATSRMTGGRFF
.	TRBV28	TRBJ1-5	TGTGCCAGCAGTTTGGTGCAGTTCAATCAGCCCCAGCATTTT	CASSLVQFNQPQHF